This TCR beta chain derives from a study of cytomegalovirus exposure and HLA in healthy donors (dated 2017 in TCRdb). With regard to the full study: According to an earlier analysis of 587 of the donors, 150 million to 200 million T cells yielded over 90 million unique TCR beta sequences and about 300 Gb of sequence data. Around 320 gigabases of sequencing data and 80 million or so unique TCR sequences were included in an early release covering 550 to 800 HLA-typed donors. The genetic ancestry cluster associated with self-reported Caucasian donors included 80% to 90% of the roughly 380 genotyped donors. The study aimed to test whether cataloging public T cell receptors could reveal signatures of past pathogen exposure. The T cell repertoires of 666 subjects were profiled by immunosequencing and related to cytomegalovirus serostatus. In addition to the first cohort of 666 subjects, a separate validation cohort of 120 different subjects was used. High-throughput TCR immunosequencing, statistical association of individual TCRs with disease status, and machine learning were combined to predict cytomegalovirus infection status. A later analysis re-analyzed previously published TCR beta repertoires from about 600 donors and added high-resolution HLA genotyping to study TCR occurrence patterns. Rather than using new phenotypic data, the later analysis identified candidate immune exposures from TCR beta sequences and from how often those sequences occurred across donors. An earlier analysis of fewer than 750 of the donors used high-throughput TCR beta sequencing to judge whether each TCR beta V gene segment behaved as functional or pseudogenic. Donor age, sex, ethnicity and CMV serostatus were collected together with the repertoire data. A later genetic analysis took genome-wide SNP genotypes for about three fifths of the roughly 700 donors and used that subset as a discovery cohort. All discovery cohort repertoires had been generated on a single sequencing platform. HLA typing covered class I and class II loci at four-digit resolution. The number of typed donors differed by locus: about 620-640 for A, B, C, DRB1 and DQB1; approximately 520 for DQA1; some 590 for DPA1; and about 450 for DPB1. A handful of DR-DQ haplotypes were handled as single units for association and clustering because linkage in the cohort was strong. On average, approximately 250,000 unique TCR beta nucleotide sequences were sequenced per donor among 350 to 400 genotyped donors of the cohort, with around 19% of those sequences being non-productive. Overall study outcomes, separate from this receptor: A cluster of highly shared sequence variants was judged likely to be a technical artifact of the sequencing pipeline. Broadly in line with IMGT annotations, most TCR beta V segments showed up in productive rearrangements about 87% or about 30% of the time in an earlier analysis of around 550 of the donors. Correlated functional status among segregating V segments might be attributable to linkage disequilibrium, but an unknown experimental factor could not be ruled out. A later genetic analysis associated a missense DCLRE1C variant with V-gene and J-gene trimming of TCR beta chains, and an independent cohort replicated the association. Three of the identified cytomegalovirus-associated TCR beta chains were confirmed in vitro to be specific for cytomegalovirus antigens. Assigning TCR associations to individual alleles was difficult when HLA alleles, especially DR and DQ, strongly co-occurred. Because counts were too low, seventeen rarely observed V segments, including chromosome 9 orphons, were excluded from the earlier analysis of 500 to 700 of the donors. It was suggested by the authors that the approach could potentially be generalized to other disease states and immunological phenotypes. A later analysis reported that several top co-occurrence clusters appeared linked to parvovirus B19, influenza, CMV and Epstein-Barr virus. The study listed 150 to 200 TCR beta chains as associated with cytomegalovirus. In a later analysis, HLA-associated TCR beta chains were found to be more clonally expanded and to have lower generation probabilities than equally common non-associated chains. A later analysis associated 16,951 TCR beta sequences with specific HLA alleles at a false discovery rate of 0.05. The classifier was reported to diagnose cytomegalovirus status with high specificity and sensitivity in both the original cohort and the validation cohort. Because the 87-base-pair reads could not distinguish some IMGT-functional V segments, including TRBV6-2 and TRBV6-3, those segments were excluded. Because some donors lacked HLA typing at each locus, the association tests relied only on the typed subset. Compared with the 666-donor mean, donors in an Asian-associated ancestry cluster had fewer N-insertions in productive TCRs, according to a later genetic analysis. Most TCR sequences were seen in very few donors, while some public TCRs were found in many individuals. A later analysis found that TCR association rates varied across HLA loci, with DRB1 alleles showing the most associated TCRs and HLA-C alleles the fewest. The only immune exposure information available for the cohort was CMV serostatus. In a later analysis, most CMV-associated TCR beta chains were found to appear HLA-restricted, with HLA associations seemingly driven largely by CMV exposure. In this cohort, only TCR beta chains were sequenced, and detectable features were limited by the absence of alpha or paired-chain data. The presence/absence analyses assumed that sequencing depth was roughly uniform across donors, and that assumption may not be true. A further reported finding was that TCR beta sequences accurately predicted the HLA-A and HLA-B alleles for most subjects in the first cohort.

Receptor libraries were prepared by the immunoSEQ multiplex PCR assay. The multiplex PCR relied on a mix of 60 forward primers for TCR Vbeta segments and 13 reverse primers for TCR Jbeta segments. Amplification of the CDR3 region of rearranged TCR beta genes was performed with a multiplex PCR assay on genomic DNA. The amplified TCR beta libraries were sequenced on the Illumina HiSeq System as 87-base-pair reads. The authors processed their data as follows. Across the 600 to 700 repertoires, a later analysis counted around 80 million unique TCR beta chains, roughly 11 million of which were shared by at least two donors. Raw reads were error-corrected and collapsed into unique sequences by a nearest-neighbor algorithm in which closely related sequences were merged to remove PCR and sequencing errors. V, D and J gene segments were assigned by aligning CDR3 sequences to IMGT reference sequences. Each retained sequence needed at least a six-nucleotide match to both a V gene segment and a J gene segment. A rearrangement was called productive if the CDR3 had no stop codons and remained in frame with V and J, and every other rearrangement was called non-productive. CDR3 was defined by IMGT convention, running from the second conserved V-encoded cysteine to the conserved J-encoded phenylalanine. In an earlier analysis of just under 600 of the donors, sequences lacking an unambiguous match to a single V gene segment were excluded. An earlier analysis of 587 of the donors classified V segments as functional when productive rearrangements were above 56.7% and as segregating when the standard deviation between donors was above 5%. A statistical classification framework was built for diagnosing cytomegalovirus status from the catalog of TCR beta chain sequences. A later analysis assigned V and J genes by comparing TCR nucleotide sequences with IMGT/GENE-DB human TR gene sequences. Using the TCRdist pipeline, a later analysis assigned CDR3 sequences along with most-parsimonious VDJ recombination scenarios. In a later analysis, each TCR beta chain was defined by its CDR3 amino acid sequence together with its V-gene family, and reads without a unique V-gene family were excluded. To address suspected cross-contamination and a sequencing artifact, a later analysis removed some 620 highly shared, low-generation-probability nucleotide sequences. A later analysis calculated a clonal expansion index for each public chain from normalized within-repertoire ranks of inferred template counts. A later analysis computed generation probabilities with a VDJ recombination model fitted to out-of-frame rearrangements, and checked the results against IGoR. A later analysis scored TCR-TCR, TCR-HLA and TCR-CMV co-occurrence with hypergeometric tests, applying a repertoire-size bias correction to TCR pairs. In a later analysis, false discovery rates were estimated by permuting HLA or CMV assignments 20 times. In a later analysis, co-occurring TCRs were grouped using DBSCAN, and TCRdist sequence similarity was added for clustering within HLA-allele-positive subsets. For co-occurrence clustering, repertoires with fewer than 30,000 or more than 120,000 public chains were excluded, along with a handful of repertoires with anomalous nucleotide sharing. Imported from immuneACCESS, the table was reduced by TCRdb to in-frame sequences with V and J called. These copies leave out some clones; in studies compared against another copy, an unresolved V gene accounts for under half, and the cause of the remainder is not known. Clone size and V and J calls were adopted from that table, with D and trimming inferred from the DNA. Across this sample there are 90,000 to 95,000 clones, with roughly 73% seen only once. Around 4.4% of the sample comes from the top ten.

In total, 666 healthy bone marrow donors made up the cohort. All cohort members were sampled while nominally healthy, although unrecorded immune exposures were likely present. The donor was CMV seropositive and was included in the group of about 290 seropositive cohort members. A peripheral blood sample was collected from each donor, and TCR beta sequencing was performed on peripheral blood mononuclear cells. The Qiagen DNeasy Blood Extraction Kit was used to extract genomic DNA from the blood cell samples. Concerning this clone: Its antigen target is currently unknown. No much larger clone exists at a distance of one base, and base qualities are not known.

The CDR3 runs 16 residues from the cysteine to the phenylalanine. Only the CDR3 DNA is retained, 48 bases long and in frame from the first base. V has 1 base trimmed and J has 6 bases trimmed; junction bases matching no gene number 10. Looking up the germline V gene (reference sequence) yields CDR1 LNHNV and CDR2 YYDKDF. The sequence came from a male donor in good health and CMV-seropositive. The chain joins TRBV15 to TRBJ2-7, with 9 central nucleotides matching TRBD1. Source material: PBMCs. The nucleotide sequence reads as follows: TGTGCCACCAGCAGAGTTAGTGGGACAGGGATCCGCGAGCAGTACTTC. Its protein product is CATSRVSGTGIREQYF.